One sample yielded the 16 T cell receptor beta chains listed below, sequenced in a study of cytomegalovirus exposure and HLA in healthy donors. PCR employed 60 Vbeta and 13 Jbeta primers. Only in-frame clones appear in the TCRdb table, and some are missing; sequencing was by immunoSEQ multiplex PCR. The table has over 70,000 clones, roughly three quarters seen once. Sequences were obtained from PBMCs. The receptors derive from a woman aged 50 to 60 in good health and CMV-seropositive.

The CDR3: CASSQVRTGTYNEQFF. The CDR3 DNA reads TGTGCCAGCAGCCAAGTCCGGACAGGGACCTACAATGAGCAGTTCTTC. The rearrangement links TRBV14 to TRBJ2-1, with TRBD1 identical over 8 bases. V trimming: 1 base; J trimming: 2 bases; junction bases outside the gene matches: 4. Looked up from germline, CDR1 is SGHDN and CDR2 is FVKESK. The CDR3 contains 16 residues.

Comment on this clone: The junction differs from germline at one of its ends, possibly a read error. J is TRBJ1-1 and V is TRBV7-9, with unresolved D. Germline assignment: CDR1 SEHNR and CDR2 FQNEAQ (reference sequence). This CDR3 is 16 amino acids long. CDR3 coding DNA: TGTTCCAGCAGCCCCAGTCTGGCAGACAAAAACACTGAAGCTTTCTTT. This gives the protein CSSSPSLADKNTEAFF.

The gene calls are TRBV9 and TRBJ1-2; a possible D gene is TRBD1 (6 bases). V dropped 3 bases and J dropped 4 bases, with 16 bases sitting between them. The CDR3 spans 15 residues. Germline values: CDR1 SGDLS, CDR2 YYNGEE. In nucleotides, the CDR3 is TGTGCCAGCAGCGCCACAGGGTTTGGTGGCTATGGCTACACCTTC. Residues: CASSATGFGGYGYTF.

This rearrangement joins TRBV12-5 to TRBJ2-7; D is perhaps TRBD2 (6 bases). The CDR3 sequence is 13 residues long. The V end was cut by 6 bases, the J end by 4 bases, with 13 bases between. The V gene's germline CDR1 is LGHNT and CDR2 FRNRAP. CDR3 region: CASGLGGRYEQYF. The CDR3 nucleotides are TGTGCTAGTGGACTGGGGGGTAGATACGAGCAGTACTTC.

Remarks on this clone: At one end the junction does not follow the germline gene, possibly because of a read error. The chain carries TRBV6-1 and TRBJ1-4; TRBD1 might be the D (6 bases). Germline V gives CDR1 MNHNS, CDR2 SASEGT. The CDR3 is 16 residues long. The CDR3 reads CASSDEGGATNEKLFF. CDR3 nucleotide sequence: TGTGCCAGCAGTGACGAGGGGGGGGCAACTAATGAAAAACTATTTTTT.

The DNA for the CDR3 is TGTGCCAGTAGAACGGGAGTGAGCACAGATACGCAGTATTTT. The encoded protein is CASRTGVSTDTQYF. The chain combines TRBV19 with TRBJ2-3; TRBD2 is a possible D gene (6 bases). Germline V CDR1 and CDR2: LNHDA, SQIVND (reference sequence). V was clipped by 6 bases and J by 0 bases, with 10 bases between them. CDR3 length: 14 amino acids. Looking up the rest from reference TRBV19 and TRBJ2-3 gives the full variable domain: DGGITQSPKYLFRKEGQNVTLSCEQNLNHDAMYWYRQDPGQGLRLIYYSQIVNDFQKGDIAEGYSVSREKKESFPLTVTSAQKNPTAFYLCASRTGVSTDTQYFGPGTRLTVL.

The chain couples TRBV13 to TRBJ2-1; the match to TRBD2 covers 11 bases. This CDR3 has 16 residues. Trimming cost V 5 bases and J 4 bases; bases outside gene matches: 7. Germline loops: CDR1 PRHDT, CDR2 FYEKMQ (reference sequence). In DNA form, the CDR3 reads TGTGCCAGCAGCGACGGACTAGCGGGTGTTTACAATGAGCAGTTCTTC. This sequence encodes CASSDGLAGVYNEQFF.

The chain recombines TRBV5-6 with TRBJ2-5, with 7 bases fitting TRBD2. The DNA end is more similar to TRBJ2-7, so the J call may be wrong. The CDR3 contains 14 residues. Germline V CDR1 and CDR2: SGHDT, YYEEEE. The CDR3 sequence: CASSFSLAAYEQYF. Written as DNA, the CDR3 is TGTGCCAGCAGCTTTTCGCTAGCGGCATACGAGCAGTACTTC.

The CDR3 region is CASRLSGGYTEAFF. The CDR3 DNA sequence: TGTGCCAGCAGACTATCCGGCGGTTACACTGAAGCTTTCTTT. The chain has TRBV27 and TRBJ1-1; D uncertain. Trimming removed 6 bases from V and 3 bases from J, with 14 bases in between. The CDR3 runs to 14 residues. Germline CDR1 is MNHEY and CDR2 is SMNVEV (reference sequence).

This chain links TRBV27 with TRBJ1-2; possible D gene TRBD1, 5 bases. The CDR3 runs 14 residues. Per germline, CDR1 MNHEY and CDR2 SMNVEV (reference sequence). Trimming shortened V by 3 bases and J by 7 bases, and 15 bases separated the two germline ends. The CDR3 reads CASSLGRSISGYTF. CDR3 DNA: TGTGCCAGCAGTTTGGGGCGGTCGATCTCTGGCTACACCTTC.

A few counts support this clone. The V call is TRBV5-6, the J call TRBJ1-1, with 8 bases that match TRBD1. The trim removed 2 bases at V and 10 bases at J, leaving 4 bases unmatched. The germline CDR1 and CDR2 sequences are SGHDT and YYEEEE. This CDR3 contains 12 residues. The CDR3 sequence: CASSFDRGTAFF. The CDR3 bases are TGTGCCAGCAGCTTTGACAGGGGTACAGCTTTCTTT. The variable domain in full, with the rest retrieved from reference TRBV5-6 and TRBJ1-1, is DAGVTQSPTHLIKTRGQQVTLRCSPKSGHDTVSWYQQALGQGPQFIFQYYEEEERQRGNFPDRFSGHQFPNYSSELNVNALLLGDSALYLCASSFDRGTAFFGQGTRLTVV.

This sequence joins TRBV6-5 and TRBJ1-6, with unresolved D. Per the germline V gene, CDR1 is MNHEY and CDR2 is SVGAGI. The CDR3 contains 15 residues. With 2 bases removed from V and 9 bases from J, the gap between germline ends came to 14 bases. The DNA for the CDR3 is TGTGCCAGCAGTTACCGGGTCCTGGGTAGTTCACCCCTCCACTTT. As protein: CASSYRVLGSSPLHF.

This rearrangement joins TRBV11-2 to TRBJ2-1; D gene uncertain. The V and J ends lost 3 bases and 10 bases respectively, with 16 bases between them. Germline V gene data show CDR1 as SGHAT and CDR2 as FQNNGV. The CDR3 consists of 14 residues. This CDR3 is CASSFSEDPYEQFF. CDR3 nucleotide sequence: TGTGCCAGCAGCTTTAGTGAGGATCCTTACGAGCAGTTCTTC.

The rearrangement links TRBV5-1 to TRBJ2-1, with D maybe TRBD1 (6 bases). CDR3 size: 15 residues. V was trimmed by 0 bases and J by 2 bases, leaving 9 bases between them. CDR1 SGHRS and CDR2 YFSETQ come from the germline V gene. The chain's CDR3 is CASSLGGDTYNEQFF. As DNA, the CDR3 is TGCGCCAGCAGCTTGGGAGGGGACACCTACAATGAGCAGTTCTTC.

The rearrangement links TRBV5-1 to TRBJ2-6, with D hard to call. The V and J ends lost 0 bases and 0 bases respectively, with 13 bases between them. Per the germline V gene, CDR1 is SGHRS and CDR2 is YFSETQ. The CDR3 runs 18 residues. The CDR3 is CASSLGQVLSSGANVLTF. Written as DNA, the CDR3 is TGCGCCAGCAGCTTGGGGCAGGTGTTAAGCTCTGGGGCCAACGTCCTGACTTTC. The full variable domain, with the rest looked up from reference TRBV5-1 and TRBJ2-6, is KAGVTQTPRYLIKTRGQQVTLSCSPISGHRSVSWYQQTPGQGLQFLFEYFSETQRNKGNFPGRFSGRQFSNSRSEMNVSTLELGDSALYLCASSLGQVLSSGANVLTFGAGSRLTVL.

The CDR3 region is CASTKSSYNEQFF. CDR3 sequence (DNA): TGTGCCAGTACCAAGAGCTCCTACAATGAGCAGTTCTTC. V gene TRBV19 combines with J gene TRBJ2-1; D unresolved. Deletions cut 7 bases from V and 0 bases from J, with 7 bases between. Germline CDR1 is LNHDA and CDR2 is SQIVND (reference sequence). CDR3 length equals 13 residues.